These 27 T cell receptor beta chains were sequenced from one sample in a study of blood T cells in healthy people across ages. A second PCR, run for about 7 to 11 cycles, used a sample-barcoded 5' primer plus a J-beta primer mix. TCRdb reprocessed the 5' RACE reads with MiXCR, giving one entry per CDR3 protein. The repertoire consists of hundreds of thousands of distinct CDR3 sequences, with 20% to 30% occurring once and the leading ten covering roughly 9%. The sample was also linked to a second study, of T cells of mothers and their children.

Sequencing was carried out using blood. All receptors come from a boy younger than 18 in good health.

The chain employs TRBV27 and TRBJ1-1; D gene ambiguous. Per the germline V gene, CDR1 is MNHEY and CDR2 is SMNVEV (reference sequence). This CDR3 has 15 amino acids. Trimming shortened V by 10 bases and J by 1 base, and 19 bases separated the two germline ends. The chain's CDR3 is CANRAPRVGNTEAFF. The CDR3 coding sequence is TGTGCCAACAGAGCCCCGAGGGTGGGGAACACTGAAGCTTTCTTT.

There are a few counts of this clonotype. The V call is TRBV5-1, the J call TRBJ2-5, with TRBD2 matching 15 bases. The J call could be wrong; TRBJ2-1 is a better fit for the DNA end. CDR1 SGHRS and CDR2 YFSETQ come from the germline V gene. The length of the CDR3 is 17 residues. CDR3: CASSPWTSGRALNEQFF. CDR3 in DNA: TGCGCCAGCAGCCCGTGGACTAGCGGGAGGGCCCTCAATGAGCAGTTCTTC.

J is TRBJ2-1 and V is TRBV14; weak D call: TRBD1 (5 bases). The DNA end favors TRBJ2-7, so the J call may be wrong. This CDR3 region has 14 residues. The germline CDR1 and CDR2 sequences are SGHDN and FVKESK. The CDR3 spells CASSQAGSQGEQYF. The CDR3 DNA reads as TGTGCCAGCAGCCAAGCAGGGTCTCAAGGCGAGCAGTACTTC.

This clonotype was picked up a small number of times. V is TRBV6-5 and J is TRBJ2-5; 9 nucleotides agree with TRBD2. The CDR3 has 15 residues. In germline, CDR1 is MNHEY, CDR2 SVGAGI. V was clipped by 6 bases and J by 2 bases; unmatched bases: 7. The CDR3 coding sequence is TGTGCCAGCAGAACCCTAGCGGGGATGCAAGAGACCCAGTACTTC. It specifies CASRTLAGMQETQYF.

CDR3 sequence (DNA): TGTGCCAGCAGAATAGTCGGACTAGCGGATGAGCAGTTCTTC. Encoded protein: CASRIVGLADEQFF. This sequence joins TRBV2 and TRBJ2-1; 10 bases are shared with TRBD2. The CDR3 spans 14 residues. Germline V CDR1 and CDR2: SNHLY, FYNNEI. J gave up 8 bases and V 6 bases, and 7 bases lay outside the gene matches.

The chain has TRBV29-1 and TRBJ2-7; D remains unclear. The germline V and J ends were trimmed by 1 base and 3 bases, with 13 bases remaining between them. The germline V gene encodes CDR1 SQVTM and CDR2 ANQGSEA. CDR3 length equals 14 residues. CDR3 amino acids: CSVEGGGLGYEQYF. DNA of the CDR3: TGCAGCGTTGAAGGGGGTGGCTTGGGCTACGAGCAGTACTTC.

For the CDR3, the DNA is TGCAGCGTTGAAGATCCCCTAACCACCCAAGAGACCCAGTACTTC. This encodes CSVEDPLTTQETQYF. The chain employs TRBV29-1 and TRBJ2-5; D is unclear. The V gene's germline CDR1 is SQVTM and CDR2 ANQGSEA. Between the trimmed V and J ends, which lost 0 bases and 1 base, there was a span of 12 bases. CDR3 length: 15 residues.

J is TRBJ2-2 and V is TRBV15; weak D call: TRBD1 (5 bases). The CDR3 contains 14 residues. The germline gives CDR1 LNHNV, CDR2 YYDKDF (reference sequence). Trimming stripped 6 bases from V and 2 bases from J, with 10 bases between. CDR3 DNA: TGTGCCACCAGAGGACACCCTAACACCGGGGAGCTGTTTTTT. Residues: CATRGHPNTGELFF.

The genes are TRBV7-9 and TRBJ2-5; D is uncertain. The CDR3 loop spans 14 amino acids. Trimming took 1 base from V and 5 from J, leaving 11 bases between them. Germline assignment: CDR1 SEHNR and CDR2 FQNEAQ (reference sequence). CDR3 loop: CASSLGVYEETQYF. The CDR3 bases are TGTGCCAGCAGCTTAGGTGTCTATGAGGAGACCCAGTACTTC.

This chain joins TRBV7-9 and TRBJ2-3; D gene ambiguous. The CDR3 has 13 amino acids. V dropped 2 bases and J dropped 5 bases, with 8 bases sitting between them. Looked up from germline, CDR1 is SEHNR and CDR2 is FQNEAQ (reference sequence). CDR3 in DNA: TGTGCCAGCAGCTTAAACGTACGAGATACGCAGTATTTT. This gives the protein CASSLNVRDTQYF.

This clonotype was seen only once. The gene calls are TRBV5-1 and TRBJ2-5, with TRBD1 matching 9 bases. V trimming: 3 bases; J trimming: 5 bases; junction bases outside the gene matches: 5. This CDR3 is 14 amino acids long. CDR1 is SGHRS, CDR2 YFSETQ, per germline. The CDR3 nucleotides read TGCGCCAGCAGCTCCGGACAGGGGAGTGAGACCCAGTACTTC. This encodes CASSSGQGSETQYF.

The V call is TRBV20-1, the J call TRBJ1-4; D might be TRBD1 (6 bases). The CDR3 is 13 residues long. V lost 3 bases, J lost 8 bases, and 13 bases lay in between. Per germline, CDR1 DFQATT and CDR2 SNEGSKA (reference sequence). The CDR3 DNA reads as TGCAGTGCTAGCGGGGGGCGGAACGAAAAACTGTTTTTT. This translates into CSASGGRNEKLFF.

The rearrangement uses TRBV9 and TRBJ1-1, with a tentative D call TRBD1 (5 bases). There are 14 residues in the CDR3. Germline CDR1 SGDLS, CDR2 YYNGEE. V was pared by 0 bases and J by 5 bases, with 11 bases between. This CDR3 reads CASSVVGVGTEAFF. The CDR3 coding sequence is TGTGCCAGCAGCGTAGTAGGGGTTGGTACTGAAGCTTTCTTT.

The CDR3 region is CASSLDLRWPNEKLFF. Written as DNA, the CDR3 is TGTGCCAGCAGCTTAGATCTCAGGTGGCCTAATGAAAAACTGTTTTTT. This sequence joins TRBV11-2 and TRBJ1-4; D is unclear. Germline V gene lookup returns CDR1 SGHAT and CDR2 FQNNGV. Trimming left V 0 bases short and J 3 bases short, with 11 bases between. This CDR3 spans 16 amino acids.

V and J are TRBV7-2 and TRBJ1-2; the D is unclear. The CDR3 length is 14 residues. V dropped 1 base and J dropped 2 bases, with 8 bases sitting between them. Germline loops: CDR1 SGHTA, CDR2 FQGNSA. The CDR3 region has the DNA TGTGCCAGCAGCTTAGGCGGGAGGAACTATGGCTACACCTTC. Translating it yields CASSLGGRNYGYTF. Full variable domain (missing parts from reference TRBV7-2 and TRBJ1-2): GAGVSQSPSNKVTEKGKDVELRCDPISGHTALYWYRQSLGQGLEFLIYFQGNSAPDKSGLPSDRFSAERTGGSVSTLTIQRTQQEDSAVYLCASSLGGRNYGYTFGSGTRLTVV.

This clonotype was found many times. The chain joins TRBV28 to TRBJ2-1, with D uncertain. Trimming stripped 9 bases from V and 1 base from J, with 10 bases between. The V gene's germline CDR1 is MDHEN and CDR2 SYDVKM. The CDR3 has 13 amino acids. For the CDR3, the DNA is TGTGCCAGTTATAGGGTTTCCTACAATGAGCAGTTCTTC. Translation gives CASYRVSYNEQFF.

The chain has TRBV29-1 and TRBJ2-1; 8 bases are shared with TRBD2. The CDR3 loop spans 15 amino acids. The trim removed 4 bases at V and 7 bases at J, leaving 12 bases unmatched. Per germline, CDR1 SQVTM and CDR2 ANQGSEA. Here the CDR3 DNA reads TGCAGCGTTGGGGGTCCGGGGGGGCCGTTAAATGAGCAGTTCTTC. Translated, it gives CSVGGPGGPLNEQFF.

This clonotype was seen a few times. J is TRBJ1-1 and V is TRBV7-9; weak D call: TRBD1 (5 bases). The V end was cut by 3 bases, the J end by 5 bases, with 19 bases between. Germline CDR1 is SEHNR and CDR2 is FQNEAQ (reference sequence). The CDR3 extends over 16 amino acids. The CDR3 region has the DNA TGTGCCAGCAGCTTCTACCCTTGGGCGGGGGAGACTGAAGCTTTCTTT. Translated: CASSFYPWAGETEAFF.

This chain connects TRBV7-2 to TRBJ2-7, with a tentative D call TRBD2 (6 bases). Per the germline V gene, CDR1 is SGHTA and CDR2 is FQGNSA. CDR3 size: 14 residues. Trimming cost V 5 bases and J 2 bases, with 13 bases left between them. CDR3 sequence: CASSTFGGTYEQYF. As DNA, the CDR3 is TGTGCCAGCAGCACTTTCGGAGGGACCTACGAGCAGTACTTC.

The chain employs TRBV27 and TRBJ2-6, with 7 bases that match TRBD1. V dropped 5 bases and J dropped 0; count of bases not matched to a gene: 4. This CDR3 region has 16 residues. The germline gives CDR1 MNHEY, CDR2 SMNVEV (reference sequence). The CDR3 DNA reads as TGTGCCAGCAGTCATCGACAGGGCTCTGGGGCCAACGTCCTGACTTTC. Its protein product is CASSHRQGSGANVLTF.

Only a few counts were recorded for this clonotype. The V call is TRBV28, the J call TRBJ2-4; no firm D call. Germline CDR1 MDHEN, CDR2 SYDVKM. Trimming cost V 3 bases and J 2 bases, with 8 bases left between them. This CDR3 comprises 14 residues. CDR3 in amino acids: CASSFQISKNIQYF. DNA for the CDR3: TGTGCCAGCAGTTTCCAGATCTCCAAAAACATTCAGTACTTC. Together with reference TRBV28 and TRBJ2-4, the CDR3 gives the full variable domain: DVKVTQSSRYLVKRTGEKVFLECVQDMDHENMFWYRQDPGLGLRLIYFSYDVKMKEKGDIPEGYSVSREKKERFSLILESASTNQTSMYLCASSFQISKNIQYFGAGTRLSVL.

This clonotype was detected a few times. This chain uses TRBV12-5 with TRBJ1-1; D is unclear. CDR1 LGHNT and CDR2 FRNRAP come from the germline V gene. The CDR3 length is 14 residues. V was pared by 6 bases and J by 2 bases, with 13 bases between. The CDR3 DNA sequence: TGTGCTAGTGGCCCAATTAACCTTAACACTGAAGCTTTCTTT. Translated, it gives CASGPINLNTEAFF.

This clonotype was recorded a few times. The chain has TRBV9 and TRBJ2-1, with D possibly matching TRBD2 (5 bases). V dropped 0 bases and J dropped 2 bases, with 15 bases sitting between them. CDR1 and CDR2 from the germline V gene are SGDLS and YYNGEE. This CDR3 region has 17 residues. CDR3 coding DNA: TGTGCCAGCAGCGTAGGTTTAGTGTCTAGCCCCTACAATGAGCAGTTCTTC. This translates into CASSVGLVSSPYNEQFF.

Written as DNA, the CDR3 is TGTGCCAGCTCACCTGACTCCTGGGCCCAGCATTTT. Its translation: CASSPDSWAQHF. The V call is TRBV18, the J call TRBJ1-5, with D unclear. Germline V lookup: CDR1 KGHSH, CDR2 LQKENI. The CDR3 extends over 12 amino acids. Deletions cut 3 bases from V and 11 bases from J, with 11 bases between.

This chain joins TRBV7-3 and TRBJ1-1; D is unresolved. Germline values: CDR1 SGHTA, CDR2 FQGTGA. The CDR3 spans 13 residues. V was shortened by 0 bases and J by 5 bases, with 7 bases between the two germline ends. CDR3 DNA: TGTGCCAGCAGCTTAACACGAGGGACTGAAGCTTTCTTT. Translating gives CASSLTRGTEAFF.

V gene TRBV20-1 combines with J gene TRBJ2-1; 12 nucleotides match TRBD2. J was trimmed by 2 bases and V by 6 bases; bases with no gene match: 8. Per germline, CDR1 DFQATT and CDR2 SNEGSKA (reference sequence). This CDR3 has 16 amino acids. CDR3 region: CSAVTSGGPPYNEQFF. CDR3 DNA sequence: TGCAGTGCCGTAACTAGCGGGGGGCCTCCCTACAATGAGCAGTTCTTC.

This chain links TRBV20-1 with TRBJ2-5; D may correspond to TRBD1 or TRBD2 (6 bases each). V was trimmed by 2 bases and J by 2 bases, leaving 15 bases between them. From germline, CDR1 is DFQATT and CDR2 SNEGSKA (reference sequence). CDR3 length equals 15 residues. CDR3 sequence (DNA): TGCAGTGCTAGAACTGCGGGGACACAACAAGAGACCCAGTACTTC. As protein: CSARTAGTQQETQYF.